These 14 T cell receptor beta chains were sequenced from one sample in a study of control samples from healthy donors and cancer patients. Sequencing was performed with immunoSEQ multiplex PCR; in TCRdb, only in-frame clones are kept and a portion is missing. The table records tens of thousands of clones, roughly 85% of them present only once. Specimen: blood. The receptors come from a man between 60 and 70 years old in good health.

This clone appeared once. The J gene is TRBJ1-6, the V gene TRBV7-2; D gene unclear. There are 15 residues in the CDR3. V was cut by 4 bases and J by 9 bases, with 16 bases left in between. Germline CDR1 SGHTA, CDR2 FQGNSA. The CDR3 reads CASSSLPNSRSPLHF. The CDR3 DNA reads as TGTGCCAGCAGCTCACTCCCCAATTCGCGTTCACCCCTCCACTTT.

V gene TRBV28 combines with J gene TRBJ2-5; D gene ambiguous. Germline lookup yields CDR1 MDHEN and CDR2 SYDVKM. The CDR3 runs to 14 residues. Trimming shortened V by 5 bases and J by 5 bases, and 15 bases separated the two germline ends. CDR3 sequence: CASSPQDGLETQYF. The CDR3, as DNA: TGTGCCAGCAGTCCTCAGGACGGGTTGGAGACCCAGTACTTC.

The CDR3 is CASSPTSGHLLNEQFF. The CDR3 nucleotides are TGTGCCAGCAGTCCGACTAGCGGGCACCTCCTTAATGAGCAGTTCTTC. This chain uses TRBV3-1 (or the pseudogene TRBV3-2) with TRBJ2-1, with 10 positions matching TRBD2. The CDR3 length is 16 residues. Germline loops: CDR1 LGHDT, CDR2 YNNKEL (reference sequence). Unmatched junction bases numbered 12, after V lost 6 bases and J lost 7 bases.

The genes are TRBV7-6 and TRBJ2-3, with 8 bases identical to TRBD2. Looked up from germline, CDR1 is SGHVS and CDR2 is FNYEAQ. This CDR3 has 14 residues. Germline trimming cut 3 bases from V and 6 bases from J; bases unmatched to any gene: 5. The CDR3 region is CASSFRGGLDTQYF. The CDR3 region has the DNA TGTGCCAGCAGCTTCCGGGGGGGCCTGGATACGCAGTATTTT.

The sample holds one count of this clone. The chain combines TRBV5-5 with TRBJ1-1; possibly TRBD1 for D (5 bases). V was shortened by 4 bases and J by 1 base, with 14 bases between the two germline ends. The CDR3 extends over 15 amino acids. Germline V CDR1 and CDR2: SGHKS, YYEKEE (reference sequence). CDR3 in DNA: TGTGCCAGCAGCCCCCGCGGCCAGGGGAACACTGAAGCTTTCTTT. This translates into CASSPRGQGNTEAFF.

Note on this clone: This sample also contains other DNA sequences that code for the same CDR3. The chain employs TRBV2 and TRBJ1-4; 10 bases fit TRBD1. Germline CDR1 SNHLY, CDR2 FYNNEI. With 5 bases clipped from V and 11 bases from J, the junction kept 5 bases outside the gene matches. The CDR3 spans 13 residues. CDR3 loop: CASSPGTGDKLFF. In DNA, the CDR3 is TGTGCCAGCAGTCCGGGGACAGGGGACAAACTGTTTTTT. Full variable domain (missing parts from reference TRBV2 and TRBJ1-4): EPEVTQTPSHQVTQMGQEVILRCVPISNHLYFYWYRQILGQKVEFLVSFYNNEISEKSEIFDDQFSVERPDGSNFTLKIRSTKLEDSAMYFCASSPGTGDKLFFGSGTQLSVL.

This clone was seen a single time. The V and J genes are TRBV7-3 and TRBJ1-1; D is ambiguous. In germline, CDR1 is SGHTA, CDR2 FQGTGA. Trimming shortened V by 1 base and J by 0 bases, and 9 bases separated the two germline ends. This CDR3 has 15 amino acids. DNA for the CDR3: TGTGCCAGCAGCTTAATAGGAGAACTGAACACTGAAGCTTTCTTT. Protein product: CASSLIGELNTEAFF.

This chain connects TRBV6-5 to TRBJ1-6; a possible D gene is TRBD1 (5 bases). V lost 4 bases, J lost 3 bases, and 13 bases lay in between. Germline loops: CDR1 MNHEY, CDR2 SVGAGI. There are 16 residues in the CDR3. Here the CDR3 reads CASSSRGVLYNSPLHF. The CDR3 coding sequence is TGTGCCAGCAGTTCACGGGGGGTCCTCTATAATTCACCCCTCCACTTT.

V gene TRBV25-1 combines with J gene TRBJ1-2, with D unresolved. Trimming took off 4 bases at V and 7 bases at J, with 22 bases between the two ends. Germline loops: CDR1 MGHDK, CDR2 SYGVNS. The CDR3 consists of 16 residues. This CDR3 reads CASSADTLRVEGGYTF. CDR3 nucleotide sequence: TGTGCCAGCAGTGCGGATACCCTCCGGGTAGAGGGTGGCTACACCTTC.

The chain is built from TRBV27 and TRBJ1-6; no clear D gene. The CDR3 runs to 14 residues. Trimming left V 3 bases short and J 7 bases short, with 10 bases between. Germline V gene data show CDR1 as MNHEY and CDR2 as SMNVEV (reference sequence). The CDR3 DNA is TGTGCCAGCAGTTTCCGGCCGAAGAATTCACCCCTCCACTTT. Translating it yields CASSFRPKNSPLHF.

Here the CDR3 reads CASSAQPETGELFF. CDR3 sequence (DNA): TGTGCCAGCAGTGCCCAGCCAGAGACCGGGGAGCTGTTTTTT. The chain recombines TRBV6-4 with TRBJ2-2; no clear D gene. Germline V lookup: CDR1 MRHNA, CDR2 SNTAGT. This CDR3 has 14 amino acids. The V end lost 4 bases, the J end lost 5 bases, and 11 bases lay between the germline ends.

This clone was seen a few times. The rearrangement uses TRBV25-1 and TRBJ2-2; perhaps TRBD1 as D (6 bases). This CDR3 region has 14 residues. CDR1 and CDR2 (germline): MGHDK, SYGVNS. The germline V and J ends were trimmed by 8 bases and 7 bases, with 17 bases remaining between them. DNA for the CDR3: TGTGCCAGCTCCAACAGGGCAGATAACGGGGAGCTGTTTTTT. It specifies CASSNRADNGELFF.

This chain joins TRBV6-5 and TRBJ1-2, with D maybe TRBD1 (6 bases). The CDR3 contains 15 residues. Germline lookup yields CDR1 MNHEY and CDR2 SVGAGI. The ends were cut back, 6 bases at V and 3 bases at J, with 17 bases in the middle. The CDR3 nucleotides are TGTGCCAGCAGACCCCCTTCCGGGACATACTATGGCTACACCTTC. It codes for CASRPPSGTYYGYTF.

V usage is TRBV7-8 and J usage is TRBJ1-4, with D possibly TRBD1 on 5 matching bases. Germline V lookup: CDR1 SGHVS, CDR2 FQNEAQ. The CDR3 totals 17 residues. V was clipped by 2 bases and J by 4 bases, with 17 bases between them. CDR3 sequence (DNA): TGTGCCAGCAGCTTACAACCCCCGGGACCGGGTAATGAAAAACTGTTTTTT. It translates to CASSLQPPGPGNEKLFF.